This T cell receptor (beta chain) was recorded in a study of cytomegalovirus exposure and HLA in healthy donors. Findings of the study overall: Most TCR sequences were seen very rarely across donors, but some public TCRs occurred in many. Prior analysis indicated that the majority of TCR beta V segments exhibited productivity approximately 87% or approximately 30% of the time.

Remarks on this clone: No antigen is known for it.

The PCR used 60 Vbeta and 13 Jbeta primers. TCRdb keeps only in-frame clones here, not all; method: immunoSEQ multiplex PCR. Of 50,000 or so clones in the sample, 55% to 75% were seen once. Trimming removed 0 bases at V and 2 bases at J, with 12 bases between. The CDR3 length is 16 residues. CDR1 is SGHRS and CDR2 is YFSETQ in the germline V gene. Sequenced material: PBMCs. This clonotype was sampled from a man in his forties or fifties in good health and CMV-seropositive. The rearrangement links TRBV5-1 to TRBJ2-1; D may be TRBD1 (6 bases). DNA for the CDR3: TGCGCCAGCAGCTTGGTGGGGCAGGGGACCTACAATGAGCAGTTCTTC. This sequence encodes CASSLVGQGTYNEQFF.